These T cell receptor beta chains were read from a single sample in a study of T cell repertoires in cytomegalovirus infection. TCRdb called the reads again in MiXCR, with one record for every CDR3 protein. The sample has 250,000 to 300,000 distinct CDR3 sequences; about 20% are singletons. The antigens these receptors bind are not known. This material consisted of cultured PBMCs, taken from culture after CMV antigen stimulation. The source of these receptors is a human donor in good health (CMV status not recorded). Some clones in this sample may be carry-over from other donors' samples. CDR3s include the opening cysteine and the closing phenylalanine or tryptophan. Each record gives: V gene, CDR3 length, J gene, clone size, D gene, CDR3 DNA, CDR3 protein. A D gene is named only where the DNA matches it firmly. Clone size is stated in some rows and not others, as once, few, many or a class when expanded.

V: TRBV6-2/TRBV6-3
length: 13
J: TRBJ2-7
size: few
D: TRBD2
DNA: TGTGCCGTCCGGACTAGCGGGAGGGTCGAGCAGTACTTC
CDR3: CAVRTSGRVEQYF

V: TRBV6-5
length: 14
J: TRBJ2-6
size: many
D: .
DNA: TGTGCCAGCTGGACGGTCTCTGGGGCCAACGTCCTGACTTTC
CDR3: CASWTVSGANVLTF

V: TRBV12-5
length: 13
J: TRBJ2-1
size: .
D: .
DNA: TGTGCTAGTGGTTCGTGGGGTGGCAATGAGCAGTTCTTC
CDR3: CASGSWGGNEQFF

V: TRBV5-6
length: 18
J: TRBJ1-2
size: .
D: TRBD1
DNA: TGTGCCAGCAGCCCGGAGGGACAGGGGAAGGCGGAGGACTATGGCTACACCTTC
CDR3: CASSPEGQGKAEDYGYTF

V: TRBV10-3
length: 16
J: TRBJ2-1
size: .
D: TRBD2
DNA: TGTGCCACCGCTAGACCCTTAGCGGGAGGAGGGAATGAGCAGTTCTTC
CDR3: CATARPLAGGGNEQFF

V: TRBV6-2/TRBV6-3
length: 15
J: TRBJ1-1
size: many
D: .
DNA: TGTGCCAGCAGTTCCTGGAGACGGAGGAACACTGAAGCTTTCTTT
CDR3: CASSSWRRRNTEAFF

V: TRBV28
length: 15
J: TRBJ1-2
size: .
D: TRBD1
DNA: TGTGCCAGCAGTGCTTTTGACAGGGGTAACTATGGCTACACCTTC
CDR3: CASSAFDRGNYGYTF

V: TRBV20-1
length: 18
J: TRBJ1-6
size: .
D: .
DNA: TGCAGTGCCGGGGTCAGGGGAGGGCGTAGTTCCTATAATTCACCCCTCCACTTT
CDR3: CSAGVRGGRSSYNSPLHF

V: TRBV18
length: 13
J: TRBJ1-2
size: .
D: TRBD1
DNA: TGTGCCAGCTCACCAGACAGGGTGCCTGGCTACACCTTC
CDR3: CASSPDRVPGYTF

V: TRBV7-2
length: 15
J: TRBJ2-3
size: many
D: TRBD2
DNA: TGTGCCAGCAGCTTAGCCGGACTAGCCGCAGATACGCAGTATTTT
CDR3: CASSLAGLAADTQYF

V: TRBV7-2
length: 15
J: TRBJ1-1
size: few
D: .
DNA: TGTGCCAGCAGCTTAGGTGGGTTGGCGAGCACTGAAGCTTTCTTT
CDR3: CASSLGGLASTEAFF

V: TRBV6-6
length: 15
J: TRBJ1-5
size: few
D: .
DNA: TGTGCCAGCCTCGTCGCGGGGAATAGCAATCAGCCCCAGCATTTT
CDR3: CASLVAGNSNQPQHF

V: TRBV6-2/TRBV6-3
length: 12
J: TRBJ1-5
size: .
D: .
DNA: TGTGCCAGCGGGGGAGGGTACCAGCCCCAGCATTTT
CDR3: CASGGGYQPQHF

V: TRBV12-3/TRBV12-4
length: 14
J: TRBJ1-4
size: .
D: TRBD1
DNA: TGTGCCAGCAGAACCGACAGGGAGAATGAAAAACTGTTTTTT
CDR3: CASRTDRENEKLFF

V: TRBV7-2
length: 15
J: TRBJ2-2
size: .
D: .
DNA: TGTGCCAGCAGCTTACAAGCCTCCTCCACCGGGGAGCTGTTTTTT
CDR3: CASSLQASSTGELFF

V: TRBV6-1
length: 13
J: TRBJ1-1
size: many
D: .
DNA: TGTGCCAGCCGGCAGGTGGAAGCCACTGAAGCTTTCTTT
CDR3: CASRQVEATEAFF

V: TRBV7-2
length: 16
J: TRBJ2-7
size: many
D: .
DNA: TGTGCCAGCAGCCCGAGACACAAAGGACCTCCGTACGAGCAGTACTTC
CDR3: CASSPRHKGPPYEQYF

V: TRBV9
length: 16
J: TRBJ2-5
size: .
D: .
DNA: TGTGCCAGCAGCGAAGGGGTTATTGATGCCGGGGAGACCCAGTACTTC
CDR3: CASSEGVIDAGETQYF

V: TRBV19
length: 13
J: TRBJ1-2
size: .
D: .
DNA: TGTGCCAGTAGTATTCGGATCGGGGAAGGCTACACCTTC
CDR3: CASSIRIGEGYTF

V: TRBV7-9
length: 19
J: TRBJ2-2
size: few
D: TRBD2
DNA: TGTGCCAGCAGCTTCACCGGGACTAGCGGGAGTGTGGACACCGGGGAGCTGTTTTTT
CDR3: CASSFTGTSGSVDTGELFF

V: TRBV12-3/TRBV12-4
length: 14
J: TRBJ1-1
size: .
D: .
DNA: TGTGCCAGCAGTTTACGGCAGGTCAACCTGAGGGCTTTCTTT
CDR3: CASSLRQVNLRAFF

V: TRBV4-1
length: 16
J: TRBJ1-1
size: .
D: .
DNA: TGCGCCAGCAGCCAAGCGATGGATGTTCACCGCACTGAAGCTTTCTTT
CDR3: CASSQAMDVHRTEAFF

V: TRBV4-3
length: 14
J: TRBJ2-3
size: once
D: .
DNA: TGCGCCAGCAGCTTTACACCGGGGACAGATACGCAGTATTTT
CDR3: CASSFTPGTDTQYF

V: TRBV7-2
length: 11
J: TRBJ2-2
size: many
D: .
DNA: TGTGCCAGCAGCTTAATGGGGGAGCTGTTTTTT
CDR3: CASSLMGELFF

V: TRBV4-1
length: 16
J: TRBJ2-1
size: .
D: .
DNA: TGCGCCAGCAGCCAAGAGACCGACAATACCTACAATGAGCAGTTCTTC
CDR3: CASSQETDNTYNEQFF

V: TRBV7-3
length: 17
J: TRBJ2-1
size: .
D: TRBD1
DNA: TGTGCCAGCAGCCCTAGCCGGGACAGCTATTCCTACAATGAGCAGTTCTTC
CDR3: CASSPSRDSYSYNEQFF

V: TRBV5-5
length: 14
J: TRBJ1-4
size: .
D: TRBD1
DNA: TGTGCCAGCAGTTCCAGGGGGCAGGATGAAAAACTGTTTTTT
CDR3: CASSSRGQDEKLFF

V: TRBV7-2
length: 14
J: TRBJ1-1
size: many
D: .
DNA: TGTGCCAGCAGCCTGACAGTATTGAACACTGAAGCTTTCTTT
CDR3: CASSLTVLNTEAFF

V: TRBV5-4
length: 16
J: TRBJ2-7
size: many
D: .
DNA: TGTGCCAGCAGCCCCGACGGGGGCAGGAGATCCTACGAGCAGTACTTC
CDR3: CASSPDGGRRSYEQYF

V: TRBV7-2
length: 14
J: TRBJ1-1
size: many
D: TRBD1
DNA: TGTGCCAGCAGCTATAATGGACAGGGGACTGAAGCTTTCTTT
CDR3: CASSYNGQGTEAFF

V: TRBV4-1
length: 15
J: TRBJ2-7
size: .
D: .
DNA: TGCGCCAGCAGCCAGTCCGGGGCTAGCAGCTACGAGCAGTACTTC
CDR3: CASSQSGASSYEQYF

V: TRBV29-1
length: 13
J: TRBJ2-7
size: few
D: .
DNA: TGCAGCGTTGAATCTTTCGGGGGCGACGAGCAGTACTTC
CDR3: CSVESFGGDEQYF

V: TRBV7-8
length: 14
J: TRBJ1-3
size: many
D: .
DNA: TGTGCCAGCAGCTTAGTTCAGTTTGGAAACACCATATATTTT
CDR3: CASSLVQFGNTIYF

V: TRBV4-1
length: 15
J: TRBJ2-3
size: few
D: .
DNA: TGCGCCAGCAGGCCCCGGGCACTAAGGGCAGATACGCAGTATTTT
CDR3: CASRPRALRADTQYF

V: TRBV12-3/TRBV12-4
length: 14
J: TRBJ1-3
size: many
D: .
DNA: TGTGCCAGCAGTTTTAGCGGGGAGGGAAACACCATATATTTT
CDR3: CASSFSGEGNTIYF

V: TRBV19
length: 15
J: TRBJ2-1
size: .
D: .
DNA: TGTGCCAGTAGTAATGCGGTCAGGGTTTACAATGAGCAGTTCTTC
CDR3: CASSNAVRVYNEQFF

V: TRBV7-6
length: 14
J: TRBJ2-1
size: many
D: .
DNA: TGTGCCAGCAGCTTAGTTGTAGGGGGCAATGAGCAGTTCTTC
CDR3: CASSLVVGGNEQFF

V: TRBV28
length: 12
J: TRBJ2-3
size: few
D: .
DNA: TGTGCCAGCAGTTCGGCCACAGATACGCAGTATTTT
CDR3: CASSSATDTQYF

V: TRBV12-3/TRBV12-4
length: 15
J: TRBJ2-3
size: many
D: .
DNA: TGTGCCAGCAGTCCACTCCTCCAGACGGCAGATACGCAGTATTTT
CDR3: CASSPLLQTADTQYF

V: TRBV11-1
length: 15
J: TRBJ2-5
size: .
D: TRBD2
DNA: TGTGCCAGCAGCTCGGGACTAGCCTATCGAGAGACCCAGTACTTC
CDR3: CASSSGLAYRETQYF

V: TRBV6-2/TRBV6-3
length: 15
J: TRBJ2-1
size: .
D: TRBD2
DNA: TGTGCCAGCACCCGACTAGCGGGAGGGGGCAATGAGCAGTTCTTC
CDR3: CASTRLAGGGNEQFF

V: TRBV4-1
length: 13
J: TRBJ1-5
size: many
D: .
DNA: TGCGCCAGCAGCCCGATCGGGAGTCAGCCCCAGCATTTT
CDR3: CASSPIGSQPQHF

V: TRBV6-2/TRBV6-3
length: 15
J: TRBJ1-5
size: .
D: .
DNA: TGTGCCAGCAGTTACTCGAGTTGGGGATTTCAGCTCCAGCATTTT
CDR3: CASSYSSWGFQLQHF

V: TRBV7-2
length: 15
J: TRBJ2-6
size: many
D: .
DNA: TGTGCCAGCAGCTTCACAGGATCTGGGGCCAACGTCCTGACTTTC
CDR3: CASSFTGSGANVLTF

V: TRBV6-2/TRBV6-3
length: 18
J: TRBJ2-1
size: few
D: TRBD1
DNA: TGTGCCAGCAGTTACGAGGGGGACAGGGACATTCGGGTCGATGAGCAGTTCTTC
CDR3: CASSYEGDRDIRVDEQFF

V: TRBV6-2/TRBV6-3
length: 16
J: TRBJ2-7
size: few
D: .
DNA: TGTGCCAGCAGTTACCCCTGGGGCGCCGCCCCCTACGAGCAGTACTTC
CDR3: CASSYPWGAAPYEQYF

V: TRBV7-2
length: 16
J: TRBJ2-1
size: many
D: .
DNA: TGTGCCAGCAGTCCAACCGGGTCTTCGTCCTACAATGAGCAGTTCTTC
CDR3: CASSPTGSSSYNEQFF

V: TRBV12-3/TRBV12-4
length: 13
J: TRBJ2-7
size: .
D: .
DNA: TGTGCCAGCAGGGGCTACCATTCCTACGAGCAGTACTTC
CDR3: CASRGYHSYEQYF

V: TRBV12-3/TRBV12-4
length: 13
J: TRBJ2-2
size: many
D: .
DNA: TGTGCCAGCAGTTTAAGATCCCCCGGGGAGCTGTTTTTT
CDR3: CASSLRSPGELFF

V: TRBV5-4
length: 21
J: TRBJ2-1
size: few
D: TRBD2
DNA: TGTGCCAGCAGCTCCCCCCCACGAACTGGACTAGCGGGAGGGCCGGGGAATGAGCAGTTCTTC
CDR3: CASSSPPRTGLAGGPGNEQFF

V: TRBV4-3
length: 14
J: TRBJ2-3
size: few
D: .
DNA: TGCGCCAGCAGCCAAGGAGCAGGGGTAGATACGCAGTATTTT
CDR3: CASSQGAGVDTQYF